This T cell receptor (beta chain) was documented in a study of PD-1 blockade in classical Hodgkin lymphoma. Every patient experienced relapse after autologous stem cell transplantation, and brentuximab vedotin exposure varied. Negative selection with magnetic separation was used to purify CD4+ T cells from thawed PBMCs. TCRdb's copy holds only in-frame clones and misses some; the assay was immunoSEQ multiplex PCR. The table shows approximately 8,400 clones, with 86% occurring only once. The V and J ends lost 3 bases and 0 bases respectively, with 21 bases between them. The germline gives CDR1 LGHNA, CDR2 YNFKEQ. This CDR3 region has 19 residues.

The rearrangement links TRBV4-2 to TRBJ2-1; possibly TRBD2 for D (6 bases). The sample in question was CD4+ T cells from blood, obtained at baseline. This clonotype originated in a human donor with classical Hodgkin lymphoma. The CDR3 DNA sequence: TGTGCCAGCAGCCATCCGCTTGGGGGGAGCGTCAGCTCCTACAATGAGCAGTTCTTC. It translates to CASSHPLGGSVSSYNEQFF.